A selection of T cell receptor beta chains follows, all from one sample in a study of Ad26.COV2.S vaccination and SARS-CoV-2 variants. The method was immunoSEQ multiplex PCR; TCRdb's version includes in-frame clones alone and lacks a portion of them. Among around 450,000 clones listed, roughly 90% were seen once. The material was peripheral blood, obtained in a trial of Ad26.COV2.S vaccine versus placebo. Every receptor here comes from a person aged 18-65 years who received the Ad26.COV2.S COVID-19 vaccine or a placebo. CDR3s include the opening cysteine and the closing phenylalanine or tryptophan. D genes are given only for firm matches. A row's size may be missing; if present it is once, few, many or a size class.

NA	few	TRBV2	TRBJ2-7	TGTGCCAGCAGCTCCGGGACGGGCTCCTACGAGCAGTACTTC	CASSSGTGSYEQYF
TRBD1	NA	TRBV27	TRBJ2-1	TGTGCCAGCCTCGGCCGGGACAGGACACAAAAAGAGCAGTTCTTC	CASLGRDRTQKEQFF
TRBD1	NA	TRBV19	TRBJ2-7	TGTGCCAGTAGTGTCCGGGACAGGGACTACGAGCAGTACTTC	CASSVRDRDYEQYF
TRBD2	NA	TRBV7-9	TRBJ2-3	TGTGCCAGCAGCCCATGGACTAGCGGGGCAGATACGCAGTATTTT	CASSPWTSGADTQYF
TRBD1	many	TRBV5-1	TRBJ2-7	TGCGCCAGCAGCGCTTCGGGACAGGGGGCAGTTCTGTACTTC	CASSASGQGAVLYF
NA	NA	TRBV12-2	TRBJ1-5	TGTGCAAGTCGCTTAGTGGGGGGCCAGGGAAGCAATCAGCCCCAGCATTTT	CASRLVGGQGSNQPQHF
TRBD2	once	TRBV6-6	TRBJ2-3	TGTGCCAGCAGTCTAGCGGGGGGGAGATCGGATACGCAGTATTTT	CASSLAGGRSDTQYF
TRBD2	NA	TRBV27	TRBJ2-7	TGTGCCAGCAGTTTATCGAGACTAGCGGCCTCCTACGAGCAGTACTTC	CASSLSRLAASYEQYF
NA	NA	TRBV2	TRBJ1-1	TGTGCCAGCAGTGAAAGCGGGGCAGCGCTAAACACTGAAGCTTTCTTT	CASSESGAALNTEAFF
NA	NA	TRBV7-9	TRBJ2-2	TGTGCCAGCACGGGCGGGGGCCGTGCCGGGGAGCTGTTTTTT	CASTGGGRAGELFF
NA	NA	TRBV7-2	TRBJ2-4	TGTGCCAGCAGCGGTGGAGGGGGCTTGGCCAAAAACATTCAGTACTTC	CASSGGGGLAKNIQYF
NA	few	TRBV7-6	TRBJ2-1	TGTGCCAGCAGCCCGGGGGGCCGCTCCTACAATGAGCAGTTCTTC	CASSPGGRSYNEQFF
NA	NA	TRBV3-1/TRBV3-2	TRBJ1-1	TGTGCCAGCAGCCATCAACAGGGACACACTGAAGCTTTCTTT	CASSHQQGHTEAFF
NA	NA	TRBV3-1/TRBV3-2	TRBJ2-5	TGTGCCAGCAGCCAGAGTGGACAAGAGACCCAGTACTTC	CASSQSGQETQYF
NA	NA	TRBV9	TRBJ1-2	TGTGCCAGCAGCGCCCTTCCGTCGACAGGAAACTATGGCTACACCTTC	CASSALPSTGNYGYTF
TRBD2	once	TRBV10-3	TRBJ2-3	TGTGCCATCAGTGAGTCTGGTAGGCTAGCGGGAGACACAGATACGCAGTATTTT	CAISESGRLAGDTDTQYF
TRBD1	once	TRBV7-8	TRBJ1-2	TGTGCCAGCAGCCCCACGACACAGGGGGCACTTGGCTATGGCTACACCTTC	CASSPTTQGALGYGYTF
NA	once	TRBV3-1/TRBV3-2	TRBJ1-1	TGTGCCAGCAGCCAAGTGACAGGCGGTGGGAACACTGAAGCTTTCTTT	CASSQVTGGGNTEAFF
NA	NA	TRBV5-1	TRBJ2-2	TGCGCCAGCAGCACCAGGGAAGATGGGACCGGGGAGCTGTTTTTT	CASSTREDGTGELFF
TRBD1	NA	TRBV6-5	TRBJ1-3	TGTGCCAGCAGGGCGGGACAGCACTCTGGAAACACCATATATTTT	CASRAGQHSGNTIYF
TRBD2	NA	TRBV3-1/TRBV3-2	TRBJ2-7	TGTGCCAGCAGCCATGCGGGGGGACACTACGAGCAGTACTTC	CASSHAGGHYEQYF
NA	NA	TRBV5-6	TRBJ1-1	TGTGCCAGCAGCCCCCCGACGGGGGCTAAATCTGAAGCTTTCTTT	CASSPPTGAKSEAFF
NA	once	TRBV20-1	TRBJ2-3	TGCAGTGCTAGTCACCAGGCCACAGATACGCAGTATTTT	CSASHQATDTQYF
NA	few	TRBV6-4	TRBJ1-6	TGTGCCAGCAGTGACTCGGGGACCAATAATTCACCCCTCCACTTT	CASSDSGTNNSPLHF
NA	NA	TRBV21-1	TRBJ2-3	TGTGCCAGCAGCAAAGCACCAGATACGCAGTATTTT	CASSKAPDTQYF
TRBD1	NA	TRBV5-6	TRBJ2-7	TGTGCCAGCAGCTTCAGGGGGCTAGGCTCCTACGAGCAGTACTTC	CASSFRGLGSYEQYF
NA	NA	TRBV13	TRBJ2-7	TGTGCCAGCAGCTACGGACTATCGGGAGTCTACGAGCAGTACTTC	CASSYGLSGVYEQYF
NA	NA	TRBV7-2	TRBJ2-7	TGTGCCAGCAGCTTAGCGGCGGGGGAGCAGTACTTC	CASSLAAGEQYF
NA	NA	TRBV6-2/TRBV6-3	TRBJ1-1	TGTGCCAGCAGTTACCGAGGTGTGAACACTGAAGCTTTCTTT	CASSYRGVNTEAFF
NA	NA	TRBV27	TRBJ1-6	TGTGCCAGCAGTTTAAATAACAGGGAGGGTTCACCCCTCCACTTT	CASSLNNREGSPLHF
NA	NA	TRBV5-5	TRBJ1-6	TGTGCCAGCAGCTACGGGGTCGATAATTCACCCCTCCACTTT	CASSYGVDNSPLHF
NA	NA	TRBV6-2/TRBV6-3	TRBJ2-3	TGTGCCAGCAGCCATTCGGGCCCCTGGGTGGATACGCAGTATTTT	CASSHSGPWVDTQYF
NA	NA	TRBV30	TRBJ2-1	TGTGCCTGGCAGAGGGTCCTCCGGGGTGAGCAGTTCTTC	CAWQRVLRGEQFF
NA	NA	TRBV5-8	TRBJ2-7	TGTGCCAGCAGCTTGCCAGTTGGGGGAGTATACGAGCAGTACTTC	CASSLPVGGVYEQYF
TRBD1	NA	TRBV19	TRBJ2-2	TGTGCCAGTAGTACAGGGGGCCCTAACACCGACGGGGAGCTGTTTTTT	CASSTGGPNTDGELFF
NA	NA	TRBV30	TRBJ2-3	TGTGCCTATGGTACCCTAAGTACAGATACGCAGTATTTT	CAYGTLSTDTQYF
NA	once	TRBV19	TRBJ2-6	TGTGCCAGTAGTATAGCCCCTTGGGCGGGTAACTCTGGGGCCAACGTCCTGACTTTC	CASSIAPWAGNSGANVLTF
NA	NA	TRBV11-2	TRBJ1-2	TGTGCCAGCAGCTTAGGGCCCACGAACAGGGATGGCTACACCTTC	CASSLGPTNRDGYTF
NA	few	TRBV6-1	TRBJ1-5	TGTGCCAGCAGTGAAGCGGAGGAGGGGAATCAGCCCCAGCATTTT	CASSEAEEGNQPQHF
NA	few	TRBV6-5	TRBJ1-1	TGTGCCAGCAGTTCAGGGTTCCCGGGGGCTTTCTTT	CASSSGFPGAFF
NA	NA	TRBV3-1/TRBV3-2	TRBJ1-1	TGTGCCAGCAGCCAAGGAAGCGTCAGCCCGGTTGAAGCTTTCTTT	CASSQGSVSPVEAFF
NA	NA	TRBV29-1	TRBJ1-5	TGCAGCGCTGCCCGGGGGAGCAATCAGCCCCAGCATTTT	CSAARGSNQPQHF